This T cell receptor (beta chain) originates from a study of regulatory T cells in long-lasting Graves disease. The study's findings and limits: Favored usage of TRBV28, TRBJ1-2 and TRBJ2-5 was recorded in persistent disease.

This CDR3 region has 13 residues. V was shortened by 3 bases and J by 5 bases, with 10 bases between the two germline ends. The sample holds many counts of this clonotype. What it binds is unknown. iRepertoire HTBI primers and Arm-PCR of CDR3 regions built TCR beta libraries. TCRdb processed the multiplex PCR reads anew with MiXCR; each CDR3 protein has one entry. Altogether about 200,000 distinct CDR3 sequences are present, 15% to 20% being singletons, with the ten largest covering approximately 12%. This sample's time point: newly diagnosed GD, antithyroid drugs for less than 3 months. The TCR library was made from RNA that had been extracted from PBMCs in TRIzol. A further study also used this sample, focusing on T cells in Graves' hyperthyroidism and ophthalmopathy. In that study: It was considered stable Graves' hyperthyroidism when ophthalmopathy did not progress within 18 months. Thyroid ultrasound, orbital computed tomography, clinical symptoms, and serum thyroxine and TRAb underpinned diagnoses. Primed by the HTBI set, a first-round RT-PCR was run on the TCR CDR3.

The V and J genes are TRBV12-3 or TRBV12-4 and TRBJ1-2, with unresolved D. The sequence was collected from a woman aged 30 to 39 with Graves disease. The starting material was peripheral blood mononuclear cells (PBMCs), obtained at new diagnosis, from a patient treated with antithyroid drugs. Here the CDR3 reads CASSLKSVYGYTF. The CDR3 DNA reads TGTGCCAGCAGTTTGAAATCAGTATATGGCTACACCTTC.